Following are 19 T cell receptor beta chains from one sample sequenced in a study of blood T cell repertoires in COVID-19. TCRdb's copy holds only in-frame clones and misses some; the assay was immunoSEQ multiplex PCR. The sample includes 45,000 or so clones, under 85% of them seen just once. The sample consisted of peripheral blood. The receptors were sampled from a woman at least 80 years old with acute or convalescent COVID-19.

In this sample, this clone turned up a few times. The chain uses TRBV7-2 and TRBJ2-1, with TRBD2 matching 12 bases. The germline V gene has CDR1 SGHTA and CDR2 FQGNSA. V was clipped by 5 bases and J by 10 bases; unmatched bases: 6. CDR3 size: 14 residues. The chain's CDR3 is CASSVGLAGTEQFF. The CDR3 DNA reads TGTGCCAGCAGCGTCGGACTAGCGGGGACAGAGCAGTTCTTC.

This clone was observed a single time. J is TRBJ2-3 and V is TRBV4-2; 9 bases map to TRBD2. The CDR3 contains 15 residues. Trimming removed 5 bases from V and 8 bases from J; junction bases left unmatched: 11. The germline gives CDR1 LGHNA, CDR2 YNFKEQ. The CDR3, as DNA: TGTGCCAGCAGCGCTTCAGGAGCGGGAGGAAGTACGCAGTATTTT. Translation: CASSASGAGGSTQYF.

V and J are TRBV5-6 and TRBJ1-1; possible D gene TRBD1, 6 bases. The CDR3 has 13 amino acids. The germline V gene encodes CDR1 SGHDT and CDR2 YYEEEE. The V and J ends lost 3 bases and 0 bases respectively, with 6 bases between them. CDR3 amino acids: CASSWTVNTEAFF. The CDR3 DNA is TGTGCCAGCAGCTGGACAGTGAACACTGAAGCTTTCTTT.

The CDR3 DNA is TGCGCCAGCAGCTTGGCATTAGCGGGGGGCAATGAGCAGTTCTTC. This translates into CASSLALAGGNEQFF. J is TRBJ2-1 and V is TRBV5-1, with 10 bases identical to TRBD2. Per germline, CDR1 SGHRS and CDR2 YFSETQ. CDR3 length: 15 residues. Trimming removed 0 bases from V and 6 bases from J; junction bases left unmatched: 3.

V is TRBV7-2 and J is TRBJ2-1; the D is unclear. The CDR3 extends over 14 amino acids. The V gene's germline CDR1 is SGHTA and CDR2 FQGNSA. V lost 2 bases to trimming and J lost 6 bases, with 11 bases between them. CDR3 sequence reads: CASSLSSAVNEQFF. The CDR3 coding sequence is TGTGCCAGCAGCTTATCTTCGGCGGTCAATGAGCAGTTCTTC.

V usage is TRBV5-8 and J usage is TRBJ2-1, with 8 bases lining up with TRBD2. Trimming cost V 9 bases and J 4 bases; bases outside gene matches: 9. The CDR3 is 14 residues long. Germline CDR1 is SGHTS and CDR2 is YDEGEE. The CDR3 protein is CATGGQGRYNEQFF. CDR3 coding DNA: TGTGCCACGGGGGGGCAGGGAAGGTACAATGAGCAGTTCTTC.

The V gene is TRBV3-1 (or the pseudogene TRBV3-2), the J gene TRBJ2-4; the match to TRBD2 covers 9 bases. This CDR3 is built from 18 residues. CDR1 and CDR2 (germline): LGHDT, YNNKEL (reference sequence). J gave up 0 bases and V 0 bases, and 6 bases lay outside the gene matches. The CDR3 reads CASSQEPLAGLAKNIQYF. The CDR3 region has the DNA TGTGCCAGCAGCCAAGAACCTCTAGCGGGGTTAGCCAAAAACATTCAGTACTTC.

This chain links TRBV30 with TRBJ2-7; D uncertain. The CDR3 runs to 11 residues. V was clipped by 2 bases and J by 7 bases, with 9 bases between them. Germline CDR1 and CDR2: GTSNPN and SVGIG (reference sequence). CDR3 nucleotides: TGTGCCTGGAGTCCGCTGCGGGAGCAGTACTTC. Amino acids: CAWSPLREQYF.

This chain links TRBV25-1 with TRBJ2-2, with 7 nucleotides matching TRBD2. Germline values: CDR1 MGHDK, CDR2 SYGVNS. V lost 5 bases and J lost 6; bases outside the gene matches: 9. This CDR3 is 15 amino acids long. The CDR3 DNA follows: TGTGCCAGCAGTCCCCCCGGGAGGTTCCCCGGGGAGCTGTTTTTT. Translating it yields CASSPPGRFPGELFF.

The chain links TRBV3-1 (or the pseudogene TRBV3-2) to TRBJ2-6, with unresolved D. The CDR3 length is 15 residues. V gave up 3 bases and J gave up 7 bases, with 13 bases separating them. Germline V gene sequence: CDR1 LGHDT, CDR2 YNNKEL (reference sequence). In DNA, the CDR3 is TGTGCCAGCAGCCATGGAGCTGATAACGCCAACGTCCTGACTTTC. Its protein product is CASSHGADNANVLTF.

The chain carries TRBV5-4 and TRBJ2-5, with 7 bases lining up with TRBD2. Losses at the gene ends were 4 bases for V and 2 bases for J; bases not matched to a gene: 8. The CDR3 extends over 15 amino acids. Germline assignment: CDR1 SGHNT and CDR2 YYREEE (reference sequence). In nucleotides, the CDR3 is TGTGCCAGCAGCCGCGATGGCGGGAGTCAAGAGACCCAGTACTTC. Encoded protein: CASSRDGGSQETQYF. Full variable domain (missing parts from reference TRBV5-4 and TRBJ2-5): ETGVTQSPTHLIKTRGQQVTLRCSSQSGHNTVSWYQQALGQGPQFIFQYYREEENGRGNFPPRFSGLQFPNYSSELNVNALELDDSALYLCASSRDGGSQETQYFGPGTRLLVL.

The chain uses TRBV4-2 and TRBJ2-1; 8 bases are a match to TRBD2. The V segment lost 0 bases and the J segment 5 bases; nucleotides outside the gene matches: 9. The CDR3 consists of 17 residues. Germline V gene data show CDR1 as LGHNA and CDR2 as YNFKEQ. CDR3 bases: TGTGCCAGCAGCCAAGATCCGCCTAGCGGGCTACACAATGAGCAGTTCTTC. The encoded protein is CASSQDPPSGLHNEQFF.

This sequence joins TRBV19 and TRBJ1-2, with a weak D call TRBD1 (5 bases). Germline CDR1 and CDR2: LNHDA and SQIVND (reference sequence). The CDR3 contains 15 residues. The V end lost 4 bases, the J end lost 8 bases, and 20 bases lay between the germline ends. CDR3 residues: CASSTASGAIGGYTF. Here the CDR3 DNA reads TGTGCCAGTAGTACGGCAAGCGGGGCCATCGGGGGCTACACCTTC.

V usage is TRBV18 and J usage is TRBJ1-4; maybe TRBD1 (5 bases). The CDR3 contains 15 residues. With 1 base removed from V and 7 bases from J, the gap between germline ends came to 13 bases. The germline V gene has CDR1 KGHSH and CDR2 LQKENI. The CDR3 DNA sequence: TGTGCCAGCTCACCACTTTCAGGGCAGGGTGAAAAACTGTTTTTT. It encodes CASSPLSGQGEKLFF.

This chain uses TRBV10-3 with TRBJ1-3; 11 bases match TRBD1. The CDR3 loop spans 14 amino acids. The V segment lost 10 bases and the J segment 2 bases; nucleotides outside the gene matches: 4. CDR1 and CDR2 from the germline V gene are ENHRY and SYGVKD. This chain's CDR3 is CATTGQGAGNTIYF. CDR3 DNA sequence: TGTGCCACCACGGGACAGGGGGCTGGAAACACCATATATTTT.

This chain links TRBV7-2 with TRBJ2-1; no clear D gene. From germline, CDR1 is SGHTA and CDR2 FQGNSA. The CDR3 consists of 15 residues. V was shortened by 5 bases and J by 2 bases, with 13 bases between the two germline ends. The CDR3 nucleotides read TGTGCCAGCAGCCCACGAAAGAGCCCCTACAATGAGCAGTTCTTC. Translated: CASSPRKSPYNEQFF.

V and J are TRBV12-3 or TRBV12-4 and TRBJ1-1; possibly TRBD1 for D (6 bases). Trimming stripped 2 bases from V and 8 bases from J, with 9 bases between. This CDR3 is 12 amino acids long. The CDR3 protein is CASSLMGTEAFF. The CDR3 DNA follows: TGTGCCAGCAGTTTAATGGGGACAGAAGCTTTCTTT.

V usage is TRBV7-6 and J usage is TRBJ1-5; unclear D gene. The CDR3 has 15 amino acids. Germline-derived CDR1 and CDR2 are SGHVS and FNYEAQ. Trimming pared 8 bases from V and 0 bases from J, leaving 14 bases between. Here the CDR3 DNA reads TGTGCCAGCCGACTATCCCGAGTTAGCAATCAGCCCCAGCATTTT. It specifies CASRLSRVSNQPQHF.

The chain combines TRBV27 with TRBJ2-5; 7 bases line up with TRBD1. The J segment lost 7 bases and the V segment lost 5 bases, leaving 4 bases of the junction unmatched. Germline lookup yields CDR1 MNHEY and CDR2 SMNVEV (reference sequence). The CDR3 length is 12 residues. The CDR3 reads CASSDRVGTQYF. CDR3 bases: TGTGCCAGCAGTGACAGGGTTGGGACCCAGTACTTC.